The 7 T cell receptor beta chains reported below all come from one sample, sequenced in a study of persistence of HIV-infected CD4 T cells. The stimulus was an HIV-1 Gag 15-mer peptide pool, 0.85 to 1 ug/peptide/mL. CD40L/CD69 double-negative CD45RO-high memory CD4+ T cells were collected. The libraries were made with immunoSEQ version 4 in survey mode. Here immunoSEQ multiplex PCR was the method, and the copy in TCRdb shows in-frame clones only, minus some. The data hold roughly 64,000 clones, with under 80% observed a single time. No antigen has been identified for these receptors. The specimen comprised CD4+ T cells sorted from PBMCs after roughly 18-hour stimulation, sampled from a patient who received antiretroviral therapy. The receptors shown here come from an adult man with HIV who was CMV-seropositive.

The CDR3 sequence is CASRGRPAHSGANVLTF. The CDR3 DNA sequence: TGTGCCAGCCGGGGGAGGCCCGCACACTCTGGGGCCAACGTCCTGACTTTC. V and J are TRBV19 and TRBJ2-6; possible D gene TRBD2, 6 bases. The CDR3 loop spans 17 amino acids. In germline, CDR1 is LNHDA, CDR2 SQIVND (reference sequence). Trimming took off 9 bases at V and 0 bases at J, with 18 bases between the two ends.

The chain joins TRBV6-4 to TRBJ2-5; 7 bases map to TRBD2. The CDR3 loop spans 13 amino acids. J lost 0 bases, V lost 8 bases, and 3 bases had no gene match. Germline-derived CDR1 and CDR2 are MRHNA and SNTAGT. For the CDR3, the DNA is TGTGCCAGCTCCCTAGCGGACCAAGAGACCCAGTACTTC. This encodes CASSLADQETQYF.

This clone came up a few times. The chain recombines TRBV2 with TRBJ2-7; unclear D gene. CDR3 length: 12 amino acids. Trimming shortened V by 8 bases and J by 2 bases, and 10 bases separated the two germline ends. CDR1 and CDR2 (germline): SNHLY, FYNNEI. The CDR3 here is CASAAATYEQYF. The CDR3 DNA sequence: TGTGCCAGCGCGGCAGCAACCTACGAGCAGTACTTC.

The gene calls are TRBV7-2 and TRBJ2-2, with a weak D call TRBD1 (6 bases). Per germline, CDR1 SGHTA and CDR2 FQGNSA. CDR3 length equals 14 residues. V lost 6 bases and J 0 bases, leaving 8 bases between the germline ends. Here the CDR3 DNA reads TGTGCCAGCAGAGACAGGACGAACACCGGGGAGCTGTTTTTT. This translates into CASRDRTNTGELFF.

This clone was detected only once. The chain recombines TRBV10-2 with TRBJ2-7; possible D gene TRBD1, 5 bases. The CDR3 spans 13 residues. The germline V gene encodes CDR1 WSHSY and CDR2 SAAADI. Trimming took off 4 bases at V and 0 bases at J, with 7 bases between the two ends. This chain's CDR3 is CASSGQISYEQYF. For the CDR3, the DNA is TGCGCCAGCAGTGGACAGATCTCCTACGAGCAGTACTTC.

The chain uses TRBV6-6 and TRBJ1-1; D is unresolved. Germline loops: CDR1 MNHNY, CDR2 SVGAGI (reference sequence). V lost 5 bases to trimming and J lost 11 bases, with 15 bases between them. The CDR3 is 12 amino acids. The CDR3 DNA is TGTGCCAGCAGTGCGGGTAGGACGTGGGCTTTCTTT. This sequence encodes CASSAGRTWAFF.

The rearrangement links TRBV6-6 to TRBJ2-3; TRBD2 agrees at 12 bases. The CDR3 has 17 amino acids. Trimming removed 5 bases from V and 1 base from J; junction bases left unmatched: 7. CDR1 MNHNY and CDR2 SVGAGI come from the germline V gene (reference sequence). CDR3 in DNA: TGTGCCAGCAGTCCCCGTTGGACTAGCGGGGGCACAGATACGCAGTATTTT. Translation: CASSPRWTSGGTDTQYF.